This T cell receptor beta chain was recovered during a study of shared clonotypes between healthy human individuals. Study background: Per-donor plates numbered three CD4 naive, three CD4 memory, two CD8 naive and one CD8 memory.

Findings and limits, study-wide: Researchers sampled blood only, noting tissue repertoires likely differ.

V was shortened by 2 bases and J by 0 bases, with 8 bases between the two germline ends. The CDR3 has 14 residues. CDR1 is MNHEY and CDR2 is SMNVEV in the germline V gene (reference sequence). Naive CD8 populations comprised CD45RO-negative cells positively selected for CCR7, excluding terminally differentiated effector memory CD45RA+ cells. Comment on this clone: Its antigen is undetermined. Other DNA sequences of this sample code for an identical CDR3.

Sequenced by immunoSEQ multiplex PCR; TCRdb stores in-frame clones only, minus some. The table includes about 2 million clones, about 95% detected once. V usage is TRBV27 and J usage is TRBJ2-7, with D perhaps TRBD1 (7 bases). Sequencing was carried out using naive CD8+ T cells sorted from blood. This TCR derives from a man between 18 and 29 years old in good health. The CDR3 region has the DNA TGTGCCAGCAGTTTACAGGGGGGCTCCTACGAGCAGTACTTC. Amino acid sequence: CASSLQGGSYEQYF.